One and the same sample provided the 32 T cell receptor beta chains below, sequenced in a study of T cell responses to AZD1222 COVID-19 vaccine. The protocol was immunoSEQ multiplex PCR, while the TCRdb copy is restricted to in-frame clones and leaves out a portion. The table records about 82,000 clones, about 90% of them present only once. The input for sequencing was peripheral blood, taken on day 0 of AZD1222 vaccination. The receptors were sampled from an adult in good health.

The V and J genes are TRBV24-1 and TRBJ2-3; D remains ambiguous. V lost 1 base and J lost 4, with 5 bases in between. CDR1 and CDR2 from the germline V gene are KGHDR and SFDVKD. The CDR3 covers 13 residues. CDR3 bases: TGTGCCACCAGTGATTTTTGGCCAGATACGCAGTATTTT. Translation: CATSDFWPDTQYF.

This chain joins TRBV7-9 and TRBJ1-1; no reliable D call. Germline CDR1 and CDR2: SEHNR and FQNEAQ (reference sequence). CDR3 length: 14 residues. V was pared by 1 base and J by 2 bases, with 8 bases between. The CDR3 sequence is CASSLVTGNTEAFF. In DNA form, the CDR3 reads TGTGCCAGCAGCTTAGTCACCGGTAACACTGAAGCTTTCTTT.

This sequence joins TRBV7-2 and TRBJ2-5, with 7 bases fitting TRBD2. Per the germline V gene, CDR1 is SGHTA and CDR2 is FQGNSA. V was pared by 2 bases and J by 5 bases, with 5 bases of the junction left unmatched. The CDR3 contains 14 residues. The DNA of the CDR3 is TGTGCCAGCAGCTTAAGCGGGGCTGGTGAGACCCAGTACTTC. Translated, it gives CASSLSGAGETQYF. Supplemented by reference TRBV7-2 and TRBJ2-5, the full variable domain reads GAGVSQSPSNKVTEKGKDVELRCDPISGHTALYWYRQSLGQGLEFLIYFQGNSAPDKSGLPSDRFSAERTGGSVSTLTIQRTQQEDSAVYLCASSLSGAGETQYFGPGTRLLVL.

V usage is TRBV12-5 and J usage is TRBJ2-5, with D perhaps TRBD1 or TRBD2 (6 bases each). The V end was cut by 2 bases, the J end by 4 bases, with 20 bases between. Germline CDR1 and CDR2: LGHNT and FRNRAP. This CDR3 spans 17 amino acids. The CDR3, as DNA: TGTGCTAGTGGTTTGTTAAGGCCTATTGAGGGGGGAGAGACCCAGTACTTC. This codes for CASGLLRPIEGGETQYF. Full variable domain (missing parts from reference TRBV12-5 and TRBJ2-5): DARVTQTPRHKVTEMGQEVTMRCQPILGHNTVFWYRQTMMQGLELLAYFRNRAPLDDSGMPKDRFSAEMPDATLATLKIQPSEPRDSAVYFCASGLLRPIEGGETQYFGPGTRLLVL.

V and J are TRBV6-5 and TRBJ2-5; 15 bases are shared with TRBD2. Losses at the gene ends were 4 bases for V and 6 bases for J; bases not matched to a gene: 6. CDR3 size: 16 residues. The germline V gene has CDR1 MNHEY and CDR2 SVGAGI. CDR3: CASSSGLAGGGKTQYF. Written as DNA, the CDR3 is TGTGCCAGCAGTTCGGGACTAGCGGGGGGCGGGAAGACCCAGTACTTC.

The rearrangement uses TRBV5-4 and TRBJ2-7, with TRBD2 identical over 11 bases. Germline lookup yields CDR1 SGHNT and CDR2 YYREEE (reference sequence). CDR3 length: 16 residues. With 2 bases clipped from V and 2 bases from J, the junction kept 6 bases outside the gene matches. CDR3 sequence (DNA): TGTGCCAGCAGCTTTTCGACTAGCGGGGATCCCTACGAGCAGTACTTC. This encodes CASSFSTSGDPYEQYF.

The V gene is TRBV11-3, the J gene TRBJ1-6, with D unresolved. V was cut by 5 bases and J by 9 bases, with 11 bases left in between. CDR1 is SGHNT and CDR2 is YENEEA in the germline V gene. The CDR3 sequence is 13 residues long. CDR3 amino acids: CASSTGLSSPLHF. CDR3 nucleotides: TGTGCCAGCAGCACCGGACTGAGTTCACCCCTCCACTTT.

In this sample, this clone turned up a few times. The chain is built from TRBV27 and TRBJ2-2, with D hard to call. V was clipped by 4 bases and J by 7 bases, with 7 bases between them. This CDR3 contains 12 residues. Germline V gives CDR1 MNHEY, CDR2 SMNVEV (reference sequence). The CDR3 protein is CASSSFYGELFF. The CDR3 region has the DNA TGTGCCAGCAGTTCCTTTTACGGGGAGCTGTTTTTT.

A few counts support this clone. The rearrangement joins TRBV7-2 to TRBJ1-4, with a tentative D call TRBD1 (6 bases). This CDR3 is 14 amino acids long. Trimming removed 3 bases at V and 5 bases at J, with 10 bases between. Germline assignment: CDR1 SGHTA and CDR2 FQGNSA. The CDR3: CASSFYRENEKLFF. For the CDR3, the DNA is TGTGCCAGCAGCTTTTACAGGGAAAATGAAAAACTGTTTTTT.

This clone appeared once. V and J are TRBV4-3 and TRBJ2-6, with D possibly TRBD1 on 5 matching bases. The CDR3 sequence is 20 residues long. V was cut by 0 bases and J by 1 base, with 19 bases left in between. Germline CDR1 reads LGHNA; CDR2 reads YSLEER. The DNA of the CDR3 is TGCGCCAGCAGCCAAGATGTACCAGGGCCGACCCTATCTGGGGCCAACGTCCTGACTTTC. It is translated as CASSQDVPGPTLSGANVLTF.

V gene TRBV18 combines with J gene TRBJ2-1; D unresolved. The ends were cut back, 0 bases at V and 4 bases at J, with 7 bases in the middle. This CDR3 has 14 residues. The germline V gene encodes CDR1 KGHSH and CDR2 LQKENI. This chain's CDR3 is CASSPPAVYNEQFF. The CDR3 DNA is TGTGCCAGCTCACCACCGGCGGTTTACAATGAGCAGTTCTTC.

For this clone: Other DNA sequences in this specimen translate into the identical CDR3. This chain joins TRBV5-1 and TRBJ1-2, with TRBD1 matching 7 bases. This CDR3 is built from 14 residues. V lost 0 bases to trimming and J lost 4 bases; unmatched junction nucleotides: 3. Germline V gives CDR1 SGHRS, CDR2 YFSETQ. CDR3 in amino acids: CASSLDRGLYGYTF. The CDR3 DNA follows: TGCGCCAGCAGCTTGGACAGGGGCCTCTATGGCTACACCTTC.

Judged by abundance, this clone is medium-sized. The chain joins TRBV9 to TRBJ2-7; possible D gene TRBD1, 5 bases. This CDR3 spans 14 amino acids. In germline, CDR1 is SGDLS, CDR2 YYNGEE. V lost 3 bases and J 7 bases, leaving 17 bases between the germline ends. The CDR3 region is CASSAFWGSKEQYF. CDR3 bases: TGTGCCAGCAGCGCCTTTTGGGGCAGCAAAGAGCAGTACTTC.

V gene TRBV6-1 combines with J gene TRBJ1-4; no firm D call. The CDR3 has 17 residues. Trimming pared 2 bases from V and 7 bases from J, leaving 20 bases between. Germline CDR1 is MNHNS and CDR2 is SASEGT. CDR3: CASSEIRPPRTSEKLFF. CDR3 sequence (DNA): TGTGCCAGCAGTGAAATTCGACCCCCGCGAACCAGTGAAAAACTGTTTTTT.

The chain has TRBV5-1 and TRBJ2-5, with D unclear. Trimming cost V 1 base and J 2 bases, with 9 bases left between them. Germline CDR1 reads SGHRS; CDR2 reads YFSETQ. The CDR3 loop spans 14 amino acids. This chain's CDR3 is CASSLSPGQETQYF. CDR3 sequence (DNA): TGCGCCAGCAGCTTGAGTCCCGGTCAAGAGACCCAGTACTTC.

The rearrangement links TRBV4-1 to TRBJ1-1, with a possible D match to TRBD1 (6 bases). The CDR3 covers 12 residues. V lost 4 bases and J lost 4, with 7 bases in between. Per the germline V gene, CDR1 is MGHRA and CDR2 is YSYEKL. CDR3 residues: CASSPGVTEAFF. The CDR3 DNA sequence: TGCGCCAGCAGCCCAGGGGTCACTGAAGCTTTCTTT.

V usage is TRBV2 and J usage is TRBJ2-3, with D possibly being TRBD2 (5 bases). Germline lookup yields CDR1 SNHLY and CDR2 FYNNEI. The CDR3 has 13 amino acids. V lost 7 bases and J 3 bases, leaving 11 bases between the germline ends. The CDR3 reads CASTEPGTDTQYF. DNA for the CDR3: TGTGCCAGCACCGAACCGGGAACAGATACGCAGTATTTT.

The chain combines TRBV6-5 with TRBJ2-7; 10 positions agree with TRBD2. Losses at the gene ends were 6 bases for V and 3 bases for J; bases not matched to a gene: 8. Per germline, CDR1 MNHEY and CDR2 SVGAGI. CDR3 length: 15 residues. Here the CDR3 DNA reads TGTGCCAGCAGAGAGAGCGGGGGGGGATTCTACGAGCAGTACTTC. Amino acid sequence: CASRESGGGFYEQYF.

There are a few counts of this clone. This rearrangement joins TRBV5-1 to TRBJ2-7, with D perhaps TRBD1 (6 bases). The germline CDR1 and CDR2 sequences are SGHRS and YFSETQ. V was pared by 4 bases and J by 2 bases, with 19 bases between. The CDR3 covers 16 residues. CDR3: CASSRTTGSPTYEQYF. The CDR3 DNA is TGCGCCAGCAGCAGGACAACAGGGTCCCCCACCTACGAGCAGTACTTC.

This sequence joins TRBV28 and TRBJ1-5, with D maybe TRBD1 (5 bases). The CDR3 extends over 15 amino acids. CDR1 MDHEN and CDR2 SYDVKM come from the germline V gene. V gave up 8 bases and J gave up 1 base, with 15 bases separating them. Written as DNA, the CDR3 is TGTGCCAGCGCCGGGGGGAGTGGGAGCAATCAGCCCCAGCATTTT. Translated: CASAGGSGSNQPQHF.

The V call is TRBV10-3, the J call TRBJ1-3; D is ambiguous. This CDR3 has 13 residues. V was pared by 3 bases and J by 4 bases, with 7 bases between. The V gene's germline CDR1 is ENHRY and CDR2 SYGVKD. The chain's CDR3 is CAISDGQGNTIYF. CDR3 nucleotides: TGTGCCATCAGTGATGGGCAGGGAAACACCATATATTTT.

The chain is built from TRBV19 and TRBJ1-1; 9 nucleotides match TRBD1. This CDR3 has 14 residues. Germline V lookup: CDR1 LNHDA, CDR2 SQIVND (reference sequence). V lost 2 bases and J lost 11; bases outside the gene matches: 9. CDR3 nucleotides: TGTGCCAGTAGTATAACAGGGGGCCCTGGTGGGGCTTTCTTT. It is translated as CASSITGGPGGAFF.

The chain combines TRBV23-1 with TRBJ1-6; D is ambiguous. TRBV23-1 is an ORF, and what it does is uncertain. The ends were cut back, 0 bases at V and 5 bases at J, with 11 bases in the middle. The CDR3 contains 16 residues. Written as DNA, the CDR3 is TGCGCCAGCAGTCAATCGACTTCGGGAGATAATTCACCCCTCCACTTT. Its translation: CASSQSTSGDNSPLHF.

The V call is TRBV18, the J call TRBJ1-2; TRBD1 matches at 10 bases. V lost 3 bases and J lost 6; bases outside the gene matches: 10. The CDR3 is 16 amino acids. Per the germline V gene, CDR1 is KGHSH and CDR2 is LQKENI. As DNA, the CDR3 is TGTGCCAGCTCACCCAGGACAGGGGGAGATTGGAATGGCTACACCTTC. Residues: CASSPRTGGDWNGYTF.

This sequence joins TRBV7-6 and TRBJ1-1, with 7 bases fitting TRBD1. The germline gives CDR1 SGHVS, CDR2 FNYEAQ. J lost 5 bases, V lost 8 bases, and 11 bases had no gene match. CDR3 length: 14 amino acids. Here the CDR3 reads CASLRGGAETEAFF. CDR3 DNA sequence: TGTGCCAGCCTCAGAGGGGGCGCGGAGACTGAAGCTTTCTTT.

The rearrangement links TRBV14 to TRBJ2-7; 9 bases line up with TRBD1. J gave up 4 bases and V 2 bases, and 9 bases lay outside the gene matches. This CDR3 is 16 amino acids long. Per germline, CDR1 SGHDN and CDR2 FVKESK. This chain's CDR3 is CASSQLTGTGSYEQYF. The CDR3 DNA sequence: TGTGCCAGCAGCCAACTCACCGGGACAGGGTCTTACGAGCAGTACTTC.

A single count supports this clone. The rearrangement links TRBV6-1 to TRBJ2-5; 8 positions match TRBD2. The CDR3 sequence is 17 residues long. V lost 0 bases to trimming and J lost 2 bases; unmatched junction nucleotides: 8. CDR1 MNHNS and CDR2 SASEGT come from the germline V gene. The CDR3 loop is CASSEAGWAGGQETQYF. DNA of the CDR3: TGTGCCAGCAGTGAAGCTGGGTGGGCGGGGGGACAAGAGACCCAGTACTTC.

V usage is TRBV25-1 and J usage is TRBJ1-1; D call uncertain. The CDR3 is made up of 13 amino acids. The germline CDR1 and CDR2 sequences are MGHDK and SYGVNS. V lost 6 bases and J 0 bases, leaving 8 bases between the germline ends. The CDR3 sequence: CASSRFMNTEAFF. DNA of the CDR3: TGTGCCAGCAGCAGATTCATGAACACTGAAGCTTTCTTT.

V gene TRBV9 combines with J gene TRBJ1-3; 10 bases are shared with TRBD1. CDR3 length: 16 amino acids. Germline assignment: CDR1 SGDLS and CDR2 YYNGEE. V was clipped by 2 bases and J by 2 bases; unmatched bases: 4. In nucleotides, the CDR3 is TGTGCCAGCAGCGTGGAAGGGACAGGGGCTGGAAACACCATATATTTT. Amino acid sequence: CASSVEGTGAGNTIYF. Based on the CDR3 plus reference TRBV9 and TRBJ1-3, the full variable domain is DSGVTQTPKHLITATGQRVTLRCSPRSGDLSVYWYQQSLDQGLQFLIQYYNGEERAKGNILERFSAQQFPDLHSELNLSSLELGDSALYFCASSVEGTGAGNTIYFGEGSWLTVV.

The chain has TRBV3-1 (or the pseudogene TRBV3-2) and TRBJ1-2, with D uncertain. This CDR3 is built from 13 residues. The V end lost 5 bases, the J end lost 4 bases, and 11 bases lay between the germline ends. Germline CDR1 and CDR2: LGHDT and YNNKEL (reference sequence). The CDR3 nucleotides are TGTGCCAGCAGCTCCGAAGGACCCTATGGCTACACCTTC. Translated: CASSSEGPYGYTF.

The chain combines TRBV19 with TRBJ1-5, with D unresolved. CDR1 is LNHDA and CDR2 is SQIVND in the germline V gene (reference sequence). CDR3 length equals 15 residues. The germline V and J ends were trimmed by 5 bases and 0 bases, with 11 bases remaining between them. Written as DNA, the CDR3 is TGTGCCAGTAGTCTCTCGGCTTATAGCAATCAGCCCCAGCATTTT. Its protein is CASSLSAYSNQPQHF.

The chain's CDR3 is CASSLGQNYGYTF. The CDR3 DNA reads as TGTGCCAGCAGCTTGGGACAGAACTATGGCTACACCTTC. J is TRBJ1-2 and V is TRBV7-9, with 7 bases lining up with TRBD1. With V trimmed by 3 bases and J by 2 bases, 0 bases remained unmatched. The length of the CDR3 is 13 residues. CDR1 is SEHNR, CDR2 FQNEAQ, per germline (reference sequence).